A single T cell receptor beta chain is shown here with its context. The data derive from a study of shared clonotypes between healthy human individuals. Study summary: Each donor contributed plates that comprised three CD4 naive, three CD4 memory, two CD8 naive and one CD8 memory.

The V gene end was trimmed by 5 bases and the J gene end by 7 bases; junction bases not matched to a gene: 8. Germline lookup yields CDR1 SGHTA and CDR2 FQGNSA. The CDR3 contains 14 residues. The study drew its donors from healthy HIV-negative adults without recent acute infections or vaccinations. All donors were Caucasian adults living in Nashville, Tennessee. Repertoires were generated with immunoSEQ multiplex PCR, while TCRdb's copy carries only in-frame clones and drops some. The sample shows about 680,000 clones, around four fifths of them seen only once. This receptor was taken from a woman under 40 in good health. J is TRBJ1-5 and V is TRBV7-2; TRBD1 aligns across 7 bases. Sequencing was done on a sample of memory CD4+ T cells sorted from blood. Subset of the sample: CD45RA-negative fraction. The CDR3 region is CASSKQGTGQPQHF. The CDR3 nucleotides read TGTGCCAGCAGCAAACAGGGGACGGGACAGCCCCAGCATTTT.